This T cell receptor beta chain was captured by sequencing in a study of blood T cell repertoires in COVID-19 (dated by TCRdb to the early 2020s). A note on the overall study: The collaborator samples originated in the United States, Italy and Spain and spanned the acute and convalescent phases of COVID-19. The dataset comprised deeply sampled blood TCRbeta repertoires from subjects exposed to, actively infected with, or recovered from COVID-19. The repertoires were made available in a free public database intended to serve as a resource for research on the immune response to SARS-CoV-2. The sample metadata nearly always contained a de-identified subject ID, COVID-19 status, age in years and sex. Where available, HLA class I and class II types were taken from metadata supplied by the sample provider and were not determined by assay-based typing. Samples were obtained from the ongoing ImmuneRACE study (first 160 participants) and from 1,200 or so subjects provided by 6 global collaborators. The prospective study material was composed of cDNA or gDNA derived from T cells, B-cell-depleted T cells, or PBMCs. The paper as a whole reports these results and caveats: Clinical and demographic metadata were provided uncurated, with the amount varying by source and participant.

Sequences SGDLS (CDR1) and YYNGEE (CDR2) are obtained from the germline V gene. Deletion took 4 bases off V and 0 bases off J, with a span of 14 bases between the germline ends. The CDR3 has 15 amino acids, counting the end cysteine and phenylalanine. Only the CDR3 part of the read is kept: 45 bases, read in frame from the first base. Whole blood was collected in K2EDTA tubes by collaborating institutions according to the institutions' own protocols. Collaborator samples were shipped for TCRbeta analysis as frozen whole blood, isolated PBMCs, or DNA extracted from either sample type. TCRbeta CDR3 regions were amplified from genomic DNA by means of the immunoSEQ Assay, a bias-controlled multiplex PCR. On the authors' methods: Nucleated cell counts per sample were estimated from amplification of reference gene primers within the assay. To quantify the absolute abundance of each unique TCRbeta CDR3 rearrangement, sequence reads were collapsed and filtered. Productive Simpson clonality was computed per sample as the square root of Simpson's diversity index over productive rearrangements. The source is immuneACCESS, and TCRdb retained only in-frame sequences with V and J called. Part of the clones is not carried over; for the studies checked, unresolved V genes explain less than half of this, and the remainder is unexplained. D and trimming come from the DNA, and the V and J calls and clone size come from that table. Across this sample there are around 100,000 clones, with around nine tenths seen only once. The top ten clones comprise around 6% of the sample.

As for this clone: Its recognized antigen is unknown. No quality values exist for individual bases; no much larger clone is one base distant.

Sequenced: peripheral blood. This TCR was sampled from a man between 70 and 80 years old with acute or convalescent COVID-19. Recombination linked TRBV9 to TRBJ2-7; D gene: possibly TRBD2, on 6 matching bases. The DNA sequence is as follows: TGTGCCAGCAGCCCTAGGGGACTCCTCTCCTACGAGCAGTACTTC. The translation is CASSPRGLLSYEQYF.